This is a list of T cell receptor beta chains from one sample in a study of OX40 agonist ivuxolimab in advanced cancers. The assay was immunoSEQ multiplex PCR, and TCRdb's table has in-frame clones only and misses some. Among 55,000 to 90,000 clones listed, about 86% were seen once. The source material was CD4+ or CD8+ T cells sorted from blood, sampled in a trial of the OX40 agonist ivuxolimab. These receptor sequences come from an adult with an advanced solid tumor such as melanoma, head and neck, liver or kidney cancer. Both conserved end residues are part of each CDR3. A D gene is named only where the DNA matches it firmly.

j_call v_call d_call cdr3_aa cdr3_nt
TRBJ2-5 TRBV18 . CASSPSGTLEETQYF TGTGCCAGCTCACCAAGTGGGACGTTGGAAGAGACCCAGTACTTC
TRBJ2-7 TRBV7-8 TRBD2 CASRPTSGSYEQYF TGTGCCAGCAGGCCAACTAGCGGGAGCTACGAGCAGTACTTC
TRBJ1-1 TRBV29-1 . CSVEVGEAFF TGCAGCGTTGAAGTCGGTGAAGCTTTCTTT
TRBJ2-5 TRBV15 . CATSRGGGETQYF TGTGCCACCAGCAGAGGGGGGGGCGAGACCCAGTACTTC
TRBJ2-3 TRBV14 TRBD1 CASSPKLPGQTGTQYF TGTGCCAGCAGCCCTAAATTACCGGGCCAGACAGGGACGCAGTATTTT
TRBJ1-1 TRBV10-3 . CAISESLGAEAFF TGTGCCATCAGTGAGTCCTTGGGGGCTGAAGCTTTCTTT
TRBJ1-4 TRBV18 . CASSPNGDYNEKLFF TGTGCCAGCTCACCGAATGGGGATTATAATGAAAAACTGTTTTTT
TRBJ2-1 TRBV19 TRBD2 CATHPPGLAGGDEQFF TGTGCCACTCACCCCCCGGGACTAGCGGGGGGGGACGAGCAGTTCTTC
TRBJ1-5 TRBV6-5 . CASSYTTGDDQPQHF TGTGCCAGCAGTTACACCACGGGGGATGATCAGCCCCAGCATTTT
TRBJ1-4 TRBV9 . CASSVGLEDEKLFF TGTGCCAGCAGCGTAGGGTTAGAAGATGAAAAACTGTTTTTT
TRBJ1-1 TRBV6-5 TRBD1 CASSPTGTGMPEAFF TGTGCCAGCAGTCCTACCGGGACAGGGATGCCTGAAGCTTTCTTT
TRBJ2-7 TRBV7-9 TRBD1 CASSPGDRGSKEQYF TGTGCCAGCAGCCCAGGGGACAGGGGCTCTAAAGAGCAGTACTTC